The 8 T cell receptor beta chains below come from one sample, sequenced in a study of blood T cell repertoires in COVID-19. Sequencing used immunoSEQ multiplex PCR; TCRdb keeps in-frame clones, though not all of them. The sample contains about 170,000 clones, approximately 90% of which appear only once. Material for sequencing was peripheral blood. The receptor set was obtained from a woman aged 45-60 years with acute or convalescent COVID-19.

This clone was seen just once. The genes are TRBV9 and TRBJ2-1; 11 bases align to TRBD2. V lost 4 bases and J lost 10; bases outside the gene matches: 16. The CDR3 is 17 amino acids. The V gene's germline CDR1 is SGDLS and CDR2 YYNGEE. This CDR3 reads CASSTRPSLAGEREQFF. CDR3 coding DNA: TGTGCCAGCAGCACCCGCCCGTCACTAGCGGGAGAACGGGAGCAGTTCTTC.

V gene TRBV6-6 combines with J gene TRBJ1-2, with 11 positions matching TRBD1. V lost 7 bases, J lost 7 bases, and 11 bases stayed unmatched. CDR1 and CDR2 from the germline V gene are MNHNY and SVGAGI (reference sequence). The CDR3 has 15 residues. Here the CDR3 DNA reads TGTGCCAGCACCCAGCTTGGACAGGGGGCTGGTGGCTACACCTTC. It is translated as CASTQLGQGAGGYTF.

This rearrangement joins TRBV10-3 to TRBJ1-3; possibly TRBD1 for D (5 bases). The germline CDR1 and CDR2 sequences are ENHRY and SYGVKD. The CDR3 is 12 residues long. V lost 11 bases and J lost 4, with 12 bases in between. The chain's CDR3 is CASRVTGNTIYF. In nucleotides, the CDR3 is TGTGCCTCCAGGGTGACGGGAAACACCATATATTTT.

The gene calls are TRBV5-4 and TRBJ1-2, with D perhaps matching TRBD1 (6 bases). The CDR3 sequence is 14 residues long. The V end lost 0 bases, the J end lost 2 bases, and 8 bases lay between the germline ends. Germline lookup yields CDR1 SGHNT and CDR2 YYREEE (reference sequence). The CDR3 DNA sequence: TGTGCCAGCAGCTTGGACCAGGGGAACTATGGCTACACCTTC. It codes for CASSLDQGNYGYTF.

The chain joins TRBV18 to TRBJ2-1; 7 nucleotides agree with TRBD2. CDR1 is KGHSH and CDR2 is LQKENI in the germline V gene. The ends lost 4 bases at V and 5 bases at J; junction bases unmatched: 5. The CDR3 covers 14 residues. Here the CDR3 reads CASSLAGSNNEQFF. In DNA form, the CDR3 reads TGTGCCAGCTCACTAGCGGGTAGTAACAATGAGCAGTTCTTC. Drawing the rest from reference TRBV18 and TRBJ2-1, the complete variable domain is NAGVMQNPRHLVRRRGQEARLRCSPMKGHSHVYWYRQLPEEGLKFMVYLQKENIIDESGMPKERFSAEFPKEGPSILRIQQVVRGDSAAYFCASSLAGSNNEQFFGPGTRLTVL.

V and J are TRBV19 and TRBJ1-2; 12 positions match TRBD1. Losses at the gene ends were 4 bases for V and 4 bases for J; bases not matched to a gene: 10. Germline V gene sequence: CDR1 LNHDA, CDR2 SQIVND (reference sequence). CDR3 length: 17 amino acids. As DNA, the CDR3 is TGTGCCAGTAGTACACGCGGGACAGGGGGCACTATCTATGGCTACACCTTC. Protein product: CASSTRGTGGTIYGYTF.

The V and J genes are TRBV6-1 and TRBJ1-5, with 11 bases matching TRBD1. V lost 4 bases to trimming and J lost 4 bases; unmatched junction nucleotides: 6. CDR1 is MNHNS, CDR2 SASEGT, per germline. This CDR3 spans 16 amino acids. The CDR3 reads CASSGPGQGANQPQHF. In nucleotides, the CDR3 is TGTGCCAGCAGTGGGCCAGGACAGGGGGCAAATCAGCCCCAGCATTTT.

The chain carries TRBV11-2 and TRBJ1-4; 10 bases fit TRBD1. The CDR3 extends over 15 amino acids. V shed 4 bases, J shed 8 bases, and the junction held 7 bases outside the gene matches. Germline assignment: CDR1 SGHAT and CDR2 FQNNGV. The CDR3, as DNA: TGTGCCAGCAGCTCCCCGGGACAGGGGAAAGAAAAACTGTTTTTT. It encodes CASSSPGQGKEKLFF.